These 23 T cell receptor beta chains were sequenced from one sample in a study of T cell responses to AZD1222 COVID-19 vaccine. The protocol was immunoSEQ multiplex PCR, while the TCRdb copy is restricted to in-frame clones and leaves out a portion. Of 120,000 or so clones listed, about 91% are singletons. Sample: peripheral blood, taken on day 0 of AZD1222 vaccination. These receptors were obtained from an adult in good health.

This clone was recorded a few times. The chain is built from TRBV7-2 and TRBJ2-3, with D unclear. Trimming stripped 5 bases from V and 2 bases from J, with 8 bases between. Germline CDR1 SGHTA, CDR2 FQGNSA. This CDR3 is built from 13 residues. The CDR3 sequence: CASSQAITDTQYF. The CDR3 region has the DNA TGTGCCAGCAGCCAAGCTATCACAGATACGCAGTATTTT. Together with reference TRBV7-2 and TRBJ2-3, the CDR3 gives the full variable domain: GAGVSQSPSNKVTEKGKDVELRCDPISGHTALYWYRQSLGQGLEFLIYFQGNSAPDKSGLPSDRFSAERTGGSVSTLTIQRTQQEDSAVYLCASSQAITDTQYFGPGTRLTVL.

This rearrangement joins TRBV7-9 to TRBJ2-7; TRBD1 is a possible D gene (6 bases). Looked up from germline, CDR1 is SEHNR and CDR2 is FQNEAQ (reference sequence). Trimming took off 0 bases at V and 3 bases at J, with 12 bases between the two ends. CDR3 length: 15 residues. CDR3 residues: CASSLAGAPIYEQYF. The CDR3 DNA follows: TGTGCCAGCAGCTTAGCGGGGGCGCCAATCTACGAGCAGTACTTC. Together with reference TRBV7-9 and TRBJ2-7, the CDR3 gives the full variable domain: DTGVSQNPRHKITKRGQNVTFRCDPISEHNRLYWYRQTLGQGPEFLTYFQNEAQLEKSRLLSDRFSAERPKGSFSTLEIQRTEQGDSAMYLCASSLAGAPIYEQYFGPGTRLTVT.

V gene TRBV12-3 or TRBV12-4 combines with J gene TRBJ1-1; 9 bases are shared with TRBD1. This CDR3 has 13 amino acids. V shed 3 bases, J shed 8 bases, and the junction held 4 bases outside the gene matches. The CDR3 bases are TGTGCCAGCAGTTTGGGACAGGGCGACGAAGCTTTCTTT. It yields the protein CASSLGQGDEAFF.

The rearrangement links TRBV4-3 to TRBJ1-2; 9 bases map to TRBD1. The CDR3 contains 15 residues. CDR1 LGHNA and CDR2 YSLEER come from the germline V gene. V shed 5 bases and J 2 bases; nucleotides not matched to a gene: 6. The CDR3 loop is CASSKQGAINYGYTF. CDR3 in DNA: TGCGCCAGCAGCAAACAGGGGGCAATCAACTATGGCTACACCTTC.

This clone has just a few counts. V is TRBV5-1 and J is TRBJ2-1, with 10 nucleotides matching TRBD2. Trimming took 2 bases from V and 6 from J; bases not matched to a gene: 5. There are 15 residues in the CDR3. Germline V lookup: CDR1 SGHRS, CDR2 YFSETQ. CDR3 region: CASSFSLAGANEQFF. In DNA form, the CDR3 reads TGCGCCAGCAGCTTCAGTCTAGCGGGGGCCAATGAGCAGTTCTTC.

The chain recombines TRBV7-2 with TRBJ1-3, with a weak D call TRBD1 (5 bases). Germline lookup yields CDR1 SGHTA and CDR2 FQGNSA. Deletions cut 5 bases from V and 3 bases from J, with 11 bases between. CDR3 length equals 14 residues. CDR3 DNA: TGTGCCAGCAGCCCCCCCGGGGGTGGAAACACCATATATTTT. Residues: CASSPPGGGNTIYF.

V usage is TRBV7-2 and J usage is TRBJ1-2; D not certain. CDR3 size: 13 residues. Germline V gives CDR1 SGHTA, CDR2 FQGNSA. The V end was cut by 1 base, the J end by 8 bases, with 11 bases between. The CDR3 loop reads CASSLGREGGYTF. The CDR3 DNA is TGTGCCAGCAGCTTAGGGCGGGAGGGAGGCTACACCTTC.

The DNA for the CDR3 is TGTGCCAGCAGCGACCGGGACAGGGGTTACGAGCAGTACTTC. Amino acid sequence: CASSDRDRGYEQYF. This rearrangement joins TRBV7-9 to TRBJ2-7, with 10 bases matching TRBD1. This CDR3 has 14 amino acids. V lost 5 bases, J lost 4 bases, and 5 bases stayed unmatched. Germline loops: CDR1 SEHNR, CDR2 FQNEAQ (reference sequence).

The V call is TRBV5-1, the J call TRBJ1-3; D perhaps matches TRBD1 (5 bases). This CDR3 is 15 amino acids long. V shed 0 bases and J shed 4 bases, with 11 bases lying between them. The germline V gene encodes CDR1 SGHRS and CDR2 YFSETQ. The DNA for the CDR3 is TGCGCCAGCAGCTTGGACCCGGGGGTCGGAAACACCATATATTTT. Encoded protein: CASSLDPGVGNTIYF.

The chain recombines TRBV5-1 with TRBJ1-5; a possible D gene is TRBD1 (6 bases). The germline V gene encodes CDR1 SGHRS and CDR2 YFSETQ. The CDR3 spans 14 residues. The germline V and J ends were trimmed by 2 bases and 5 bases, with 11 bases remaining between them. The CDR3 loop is CASSFTGSDQPQHF. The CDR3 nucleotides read TGCGCCAGCAGCTTTACAGGGTCCGATCAGCCCCAGCATTTT.

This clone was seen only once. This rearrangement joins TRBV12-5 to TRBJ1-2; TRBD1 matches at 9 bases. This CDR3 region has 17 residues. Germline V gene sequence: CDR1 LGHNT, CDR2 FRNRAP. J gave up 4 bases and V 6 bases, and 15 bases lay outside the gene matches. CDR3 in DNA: TGTGCTAGTGGCCTAAACCCAATGACAGGGGGAAGCTATGGCTACACCTTC. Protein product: CASGLNPMTGGSYGYTF.

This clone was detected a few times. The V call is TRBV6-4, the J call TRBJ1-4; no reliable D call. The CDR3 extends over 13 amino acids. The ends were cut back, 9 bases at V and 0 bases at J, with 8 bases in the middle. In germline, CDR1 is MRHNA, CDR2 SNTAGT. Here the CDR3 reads CARPGPTNEKLFF. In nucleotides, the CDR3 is TGTGCCAGGCCCGGCCCAACTAATGAAAAACTGTTTTTT.

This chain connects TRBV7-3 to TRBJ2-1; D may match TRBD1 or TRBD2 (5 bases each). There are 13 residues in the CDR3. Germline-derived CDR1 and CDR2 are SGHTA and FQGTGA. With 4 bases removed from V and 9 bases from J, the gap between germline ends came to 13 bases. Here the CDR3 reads CASSSRGAGEQFF. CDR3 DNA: TGTGCCAGCAGCTCCCGGGGCGCGGGTGAGCAGTTCTTC.

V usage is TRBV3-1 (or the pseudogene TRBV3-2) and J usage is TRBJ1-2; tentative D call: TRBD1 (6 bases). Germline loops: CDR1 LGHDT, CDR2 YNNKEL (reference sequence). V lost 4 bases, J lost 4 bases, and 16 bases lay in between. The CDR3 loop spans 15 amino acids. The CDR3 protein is CASSPGVGAVYGYTF. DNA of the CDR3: TGTGCCAGCAGCCCAGGGGTGGGGGCGGTCTATGGCTACACCTTC.

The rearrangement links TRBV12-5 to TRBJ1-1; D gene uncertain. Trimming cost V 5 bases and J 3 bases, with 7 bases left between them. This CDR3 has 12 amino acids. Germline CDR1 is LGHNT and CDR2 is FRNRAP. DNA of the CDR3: TGTGCTAGTGGTGGGTCGGACACTGAAGCTTTCTTT. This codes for CASGGSDTEAFF.

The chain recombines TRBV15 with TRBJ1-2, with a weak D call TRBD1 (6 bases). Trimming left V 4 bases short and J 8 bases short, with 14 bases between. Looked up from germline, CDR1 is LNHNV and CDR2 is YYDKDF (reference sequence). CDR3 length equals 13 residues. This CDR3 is CATSTHNRDGYTF. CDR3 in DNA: TGTGCCACCAGCACACACAACAGGGACGGCTACACCTTC.

The CDR3: CSVAKTGTGGTEAFF. CDR3 nucleotide sequence: TGCAGCGTCGCCAAGACCGGGACAGGGGGGACTGAAGCTTTCTTT. This chain uses TRBV29-1 with TRBJ1-1; 11 bases are a match to TRBD1. Germline V gene lookup returns CDR1 SQVTM and CDR2 ANQGSEA. The CDR3 totals 15 residues. The V gene end was trimmed by 6 bases and the J gene end by 5 bases; junction bases not matched to a gene: 11. Full variable domain (remainder filled in from reference TRBV29-1 and TRBJ1-1): SAVISQKPSRDICQRGTSLTIQCQVDSQVTMMFWYRQQPGQSLTLIATANQGSEATYESGFVIDKFPISRPNLTFSTLTVSNMSPEDSSIYLCSVAKTGTGGTEAFFGQGTRLTVV.

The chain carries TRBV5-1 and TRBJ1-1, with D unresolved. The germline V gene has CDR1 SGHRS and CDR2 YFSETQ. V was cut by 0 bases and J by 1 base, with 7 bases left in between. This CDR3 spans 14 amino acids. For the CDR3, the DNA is TGCGCCAGCAGCTTGGACAGCGCGAACACTGAAGCTTTCTTT. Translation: CASSLDSANTEAFF.

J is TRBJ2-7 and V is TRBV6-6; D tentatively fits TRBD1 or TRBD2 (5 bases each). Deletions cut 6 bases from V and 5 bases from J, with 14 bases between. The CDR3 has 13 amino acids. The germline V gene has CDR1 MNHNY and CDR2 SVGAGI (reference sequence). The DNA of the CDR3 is TGTGCCAGCAGCTACCGCGAGGGACACGAGCAGTACTTC. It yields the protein CASSYREGHEQYF.

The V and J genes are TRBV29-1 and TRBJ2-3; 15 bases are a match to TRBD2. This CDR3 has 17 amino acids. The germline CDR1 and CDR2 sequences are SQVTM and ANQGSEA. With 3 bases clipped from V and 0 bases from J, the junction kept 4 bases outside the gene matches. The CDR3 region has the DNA TGCAGCGTTGACAGGACTAGCGGGGGGGTCAGCACAGATACGCAGTATTTT. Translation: CSVDRTSGGVSTDTQYF.

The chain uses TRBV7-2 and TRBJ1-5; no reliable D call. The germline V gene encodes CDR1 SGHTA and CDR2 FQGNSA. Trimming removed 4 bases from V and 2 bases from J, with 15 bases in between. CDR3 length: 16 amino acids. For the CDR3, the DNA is TGTGCCAGCAGCTCCCCAGGCGGGCGCGGCAATCAGCCCCAGCATTTT. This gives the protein CASSSPGGRGNQPQHF.

The CDR3 here is CASISRGGAAGNTIYF. The DNA for the CDR3 is TGTGCCAGTATATCCCGGGGGGGCGCAGCTGGAAACACCATATATTTT. J is TRBJ1-3 and V is TRBV19; tentative D call: TRBD1 (6 bases). This CDR3 region has 16 residues. Germline V CDR1 and CDR2: LNHDA, SQIVND (reference sequence). Trimming removed 7 bases at V and 2 bases at J, with 18 bases between.

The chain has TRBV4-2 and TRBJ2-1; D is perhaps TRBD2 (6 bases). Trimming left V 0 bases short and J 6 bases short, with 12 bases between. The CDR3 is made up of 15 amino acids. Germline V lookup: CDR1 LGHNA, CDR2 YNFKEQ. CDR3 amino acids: CASSQDLVGGNEQFF. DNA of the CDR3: TGTGCCAGCAGCCAAGATTTAGTCGGGGGCAATGAGCAGTTCTTC.